These T cell receptor beta chains were read from a single sample in a study of T-cell memory formation after mild COVID-19. TCRdb analysed the 5' RACE reads with MiXCR anew, one entry per CDR3 protein. This table holds 120,000 or so distinct CDR3 sequences, roughly 6.2% found once. The specimen sequenced was PBMCs or a T cell subset sorted from them (not recorded which). These receptors came from an adult woman who had mild COVID-19 (a few samples of this study predate the infection). Cell type and time point are not known. Both conserved end residues are part of each CDR3. The order of the fields is CDR3 DNA, CDR3 protein, clone size, V gene, D gene, J gene. D genes are given only for firm matches. Only part of the rows carry a size: once, few, many, or a class if the clone is expanded.

CDR3nt: TGTGCCAGCAGTTCTAGCCTTAGGTTTACCGGGGAGCTGTTTTTT; CDR3aa: CASSSSLRFTGELFF; abundance: NA; v_gene: TRBV12-3/TRBV12-4; d_gene: NA; j_gene: TRBJ2-2
CDR3nt: TGCAGCGTTGATGTCCGCACCCACAATGAGCAGTTCTTC; CDR3aa: CSVDVRTHNEQFF; abundance: few; v_gene: TRBV29-1; d_gene: NA; j_gene: TRBJ2-1
CDR3nt: TGTGCCAGCAGCTGGACGGACAGCGCTCTCTACAATGAGCAGTTCTTC; CDR3aa: CASSWTDSALYNEQFF; abundance: NA; v_gene: TRBV5-5; d_gene: NA; j_gene: TRBJ2-1
CDR3nt: TGTGCCAGCAGTTCCCCCGGGACAGGGATCCACGAGCAGTACTTC; CDR3aa: CASSSPGTGIHEQYF; abundance: many; v_gene: TRBV12-3/TRBV12-4; d_gene: TRBD1; j_gene: TRBJ2-7
CDR3nt: TGCGCCAGCAGCTTGTTGTTAGCGGACAATGAGCAGTTCTTC; CDR3aa: CASSLLLADNEQFF; abundance: few; v_gene: TRBV5-1; d_gene: NA; j_gene: TRBJ2-1
CDR3nt: TGCAGTGCAGATCCTAGCGGGGGCCGCTACGAGCAGTACTTC; CDR3aa: CSADPSGGRYEQYF; abundance: many; v_gene: TRBV20-1; d_gene: TRBD2; j_gene: TRBJ2-7
CDR3nt: TGTGCCAGCAGCGCCACCGGGGAGCTGTTTTTT; CDR3aa: CASSATGELFF; abundance: NA; v_gene: TRBV5-4; d_gene: NA; j_gene: TRBJ2-2
CDR3nt: TGTGCCAGCACCTCACTGGACAGGAACACTGAAGCTTTCTTT; CDR3aa: CASTSLDRNTEAFF; abundance: many; v_gene: TRBV7-9; d_gene: NA; j_gene: TRBJ1-1
CDR3nt: TGTGCCAGCAGTGGGGGACAGGGCCTGAGGCCCCAGCATTTT; CDR3aa: CASSGGQGLRPQHF; abundance: NA; v_gene: TRBV6-4; d_gene: TRBD1; j_gene: TRBJ1-5
CDR3nt: TGTGCCAGCACCAAGACCCGCCAGTACTTC; CDR3aa: CASTKTRQYF; abundance: NA; v_gene: TRBV27; d_gene: NA; j_gene: TRBJ2-7
CDR3nt: TGTGCCAGCAGCTTAGTGGGACAGGGGGCGCGCACTGAAGCTTTCTTT; CDR3aa: CASSLVGQGARTEAFF; abundance: few; v_gene: TRBV7-9; d_gene: TRBD1; j_gene: TRBJ1-1
CDR3nt: TGCAGTGCTAGAGATCCGGCCAGGACTGAAGCTTTCTTT; CDR3aa: CSARDPARTEAFF; abundance: many; v_gene: TRBV20-1; d_gene: NA; j_gene: TRBJ1-1
CDR3nt: TGTGCCACCAGCAGAGATCAGGGACCGCAAGAGACCCAGTACTTC; CDR3aa: CATSRDQGPQETQYF; abundance: many; v_gene: TRBV15; d_gene: NA; j_gene: TRBJ2-5
CDR3nt: TGTGCCAGCTCGCCTCTGACTAGCACAGATACGCAGTATTTT; CDR3aa: CASSPLTSTDTQYF; abundance: many; v_gene: TRBV2; d_gene: NA; j_gene: TRBJ2-3
CDR3nt: TGCAGCGTTGCCGGACAAGAGACCCAGTACTTC; CDR3aa: CSVAGQETQYF; abundance: few; v_gene: TRBV29-1; d_gene: NA; j_gene: TRBJ2-5
CDR3nt: TGTGCCAGCTCACCCAAGGACAGGGGAAACACTGAAGCTTTCTTT; CDR3aa: CASSPKDRGNTEAFF; abundance: few; v_gene: TRBV18; d_gene: TRBD1; j_gene: TRBJ1-1
CDR3nt: TGTGCCAGCAGTTACCTCAGGGGGATCTTGAACACTGAAGCTTTCTTT; CDR3aa: CASSYLRGILNTEAFF; abundance: NA; v_gene: TRBV6-6; d_gene: TRBD1; j_gene: TRBJ1-1
CDR3nt: TGTGCCTGGAGTGTCCCTACTCCGCTGACAGATACGCAGTATTTT; CDR3aa: CAWSVPTPLTDTQYF; abundance: NA; v_gene: TRBV30; d_gene: NA; j_gene: TRBJ2-3
CDR3nt: TGCAGTGCGCCGGTCAGCGGGAGAACAGATACGCAGTATTTT; CDR3aa: CSAPVSGRTDTQYF; abundance: few; v_gene: TRBV20-1; d_gene: TRBD2; j_gene: TRBJ2-3
CDR3nt: TGTGCCAGCAGGCCACCGGGACAGAACACCGGGGAGCTGTTTTTT; CDR3aa: CASRPPGQNTGELFF; abundance: NA; v_gene: TRBV6-5; d_gene: NA; j_gene: TRBJ2-2
CDR3nt: TGCGCCAGCAGCTTGGGGGACAGCGGAATTACCTACGAGCAGTACTTC; CDR3aa: CASSLGDSGITYEQYF; abundance: NA; v_gene: TRBV5-1; d_gene: TRBD1; j_gene: TRBJ2-7
CDR3nt: TGTGCCAGCAGCTTGGCCCAAGAGACCCAGTACTTC; CDR3aa: CASSLAQETQYF; abundance: many; v_gene: TRBV5-1; d_gene: NA; j_gene: TRBJ2-5
CDR3nt: TGTGCCAGCAGTGAGTCGGCTCGTGAGCAGTACTTC; CDR3aa: CASSESAREQYF; abundance: NA; v_gene: TRBV6-4; d_gene: NA; j_gene: TRBJ2-7
CDR3nt: TGCGCCAGCAGCTCCTTCGGGATGGCCGATACGCAGTATTTT; CDR3aa: CASSSFGMADTQYF; abundance: many; v_gene: TRBV5-1; d_gene: NA; j_gene: TRBJ2-3
CDR3nt: TGTGCCAGCAGTAACAGGGGAGTCTCCTACGAGCAGTACTTC; CDR3aa: CASSNRGVSYEQYF; abundance: many; v_gene: TRBV4-2; d_gene: TRBD1; j_gene: TRBJ2-7
CDR3nt: TGCAGTGCTACCAGGCAGGGGCGAATTAACAATGAGCAGTTCTTC; CDR3aa: CSATRQGRINNEQFF; abundance: NA; v_gene: TRBV20-1; d_gene: NA; j_gene: TRBJ2-1
CDR3nt: TGTGCCAGCAGCTCCCAGGGGGACAGTGGGAAGTTCTTC; CDR3aa: CASSSQGDSGKFF; abundance: many; v_gene: TRBV7-9; d_gene: TRBD1; j_gene: TRBJ2-1
CDR3nt: TGTGCCAGCAGCCTGGGACGGTACGCCTACGAGCAGTACTTC; CDR3aa: CASSLGRYAYEQYF; abundance: NA; v_gene: TRBV5-6; d_gene: NA; j_gene: TRBJ2-7
CDR3nt: TGTGCCAGCAGCTCCGGGACAGGGTTATTCAATGAGCAGTTCTTC; CDR3aa: CASSSGTGLFNEQFF; abundance: many; v_gene: TRBV7-3; d_gene: TRBD1; j_gene: TRBJ2-1
CDR3nt: TGTGCCAGCAGCCCTCCGACTGGGGGAGAGACCCAGTACTTC; CDR3aa: CASSPPTGGETQYF; abundance: few; v_gene: TRBV3-1; d_gene: NA; j_gene: TRBJ2-5
CDR3nt: TGTGCCAGCAGTCCCCGGACTGGTGAAAAACTGTTTTTT; CDR3aa: CASSPRTGEKLFF; abundance: many; v_gene: TRBV12-3/TRBV12-4; d_gene: NA; j_gene: TRBJ1-4
CDR3nt: TGTGCCAGCAGCTTAGACAGGGAGAACACTGAAGCTTTCTTT; CDR3aa: CASSLDRENTEAFF; abundance: few; v_gene: TRBV13; d_gene: NA; j_gene: TRBJ1-1
CDR3nt: TGCGCCAGCAGCCCAATTAACTCCTACGAGCAGTACTTC; CDR3aa: CASSPINSYEQYF; abundance: many; v_gene: TRBV5-1; d_gene: NA; j_gene: TRBJ2-7
CDR3nt: TGCAGTGCTAGAGTCGCGGCCCAGCGGTCAGATACGCAGTATTTT; CDR3aa: CSARVAAQRSDTQYF; abundance: many; v_gene: TRBV20-1; d_gene: NA; j_gene: TRBJ2-3
CDR3nt: TGTGCCAGCACTGACAGGGACAAGAATGAAGCTTTCTTT; CDR3aa: CASTDRDKNEAFF; abundance: NA; v_gene: TRBV27; d_gene: TRBD1; j_gene: TRBJ1-1
CDR3nt: TGTGCCAGCAGTGGGTCATGGGGCCACAGGGGAACGGAGACCCAGTACTTC; CDR3aa: CASSGSWGHRGTETQYF; abundance: few; v_gene: TRBV25-1; d_gene: TRBD1; j_gene: TRBJ2-5
CDR3nt: TGTGCCATCAACTCCCGGACAGCACCGAACACTGAAGCTTTCTTT; CDR3aa: CAINSRTAPNTEAFF; abundance: few; v_gene: TRBV10-3; d_gene: NA; j_gene: TRBJ1-1
CDR3nt: TGCGCCAGCAGCCCTGTCGGAACGGGGGGCGTGGATACGCAGTATTTT; CDR3aa: CASSPVGTGGVDTQYF; abundance: few; v_gene: TRBV5-1; d_gene: NA; j_gene: TRBJ2-3
CDR3nt: TGTGCCAGCAGTCCCCGGACTAGCGGGAGCCACCCCCGGCCCTACGAGCAGTACTTC; CDR3aa: CASSPRTSGSHPRPYEQYF; abundance: few; v_gene: TRBV12-3/TRBV12-4; d_gene: TRBD2; j_gene: TRBJ2-7
CDR3nt: TGTGCCAGCAGTTACACCAAGCAGGGGACTACAGATACGCAGTATTTT; CDR3aa: CASSYTKQGTTDTQYF; abundance: few; v_gene: TRBV6-2/TRBV6-3; d_gene: NA; j_gene: TRBJ2-3
CDR3nt: TGCAGTGCTAGGGGACTGGCTAGCGGACAAGAGACCCAGTACTTC; CDR3aa: CSARGLASGQETQYF; abundance: NA; v_gene: TRBV20-1; d_gene: TRBD2; j_gene: TRBJ2-5
CDR3nt: TGTGCCAGCAGCTTAGACAGGGTACGGCGTAATTCACCCCTCCACTTT; CDR3aa: CASSLDRVRRNSPLHF; abundance: many; v_gene: TRBV7-9; d_gene: NA; j_gene: TRBJ1-6
CDR3nt: TGTGCCAGCAGCCTACTGGGACAGGGGGCAGACTATGGCTACACCTTC; CDR3aa: CASSLLGQGADYGYTF; abundance: few; v_gene: TRBV5-6; d_gene: TRBD1; j_gene: TRBJ1-2
CDR3nt: TGCGCCAGCAGTCTGGAGGGTAACACTGAAGCTTTCTTT; CDR3aa: CASSLEGNTEAFF; abundance: many; v_gene: TRBV5-1; d_gene: NA; j_gene: TRBJ1-1
CDR3nt: TGCGCCAGCAGCTTCGGGAGTACCTACAATGAGCAGTTCTTC; CDR3aa: CASSFGSTYNEQFF; abundance: few; v_gene: TRBV5-1; d_gene: NA; j_gene: TRBJ2-1
CDR3nt: TGTGCCAGCAGCCCCCAGGGGACAGGTATAACCCATACGCAGTATTTT; CDR3aa: CASSPQGTGITHTQYF; abundance: few; v_gene: TRBV7-2; d_gene: TRBD1; j_gene: TRBJ2-3
CDR3nt: TGTGCCAGCAGCCAAACAGGGAAGACAGTGAACACTGAAGCTTTCTTT; CDR3aa: CASSQTGKTVNTEAFF; abundance: many; v_gene: TRBV7-3; d_gene: NA; j_gene: TRBJ1-1
CDR3nt: TGTGCCAGCAGCCTCCAAGGGGTCCGCTACGAGCAGTACTTC; CDR3aa: CASSLQGVRYEQYF; abundance: NA; v_gene: TRBV4-2; d_gene: NA; j_gene: TRBJ2-7
CDR3nt: TGTGCCAGCAGGGGGAATAGTAAGCAGTACTTC; CDR3aa: CASRGNSKQYF; abundance: few; v_gene: TRBV6-5; d_gene: NA; j_gene: TRBJ2-7
CDR3nt: TGCGCCAGCAGCCCTGGAAATCTCCGGGAGCCTAGGGAGACCCAGTACTTC; CDR3aa: CASSPGNLREPRETQYF; abundance: NA; v_gene: TRBV5-1; d_gene: NA; j_gene: TRBJ2-5